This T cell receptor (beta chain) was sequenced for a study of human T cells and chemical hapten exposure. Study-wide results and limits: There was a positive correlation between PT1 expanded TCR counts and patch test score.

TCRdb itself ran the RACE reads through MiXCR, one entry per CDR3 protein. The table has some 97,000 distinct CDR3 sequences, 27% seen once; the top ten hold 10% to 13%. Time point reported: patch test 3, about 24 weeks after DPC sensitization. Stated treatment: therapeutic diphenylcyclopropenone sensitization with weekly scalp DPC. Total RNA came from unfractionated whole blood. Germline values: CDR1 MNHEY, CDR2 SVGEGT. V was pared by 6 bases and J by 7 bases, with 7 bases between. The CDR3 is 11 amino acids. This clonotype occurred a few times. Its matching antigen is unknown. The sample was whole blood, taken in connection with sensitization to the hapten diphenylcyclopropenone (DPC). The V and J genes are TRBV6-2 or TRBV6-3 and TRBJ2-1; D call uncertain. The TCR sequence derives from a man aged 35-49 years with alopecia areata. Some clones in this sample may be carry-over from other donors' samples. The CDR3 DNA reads TGTGCCAGCAGCAACGGGAATGAGCAGTTCTTC. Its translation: CASSNGNEQFF.